What follows are 18 T cell receptor beta chains derived from one specimen sequenced in a study of cytomegalovirus exposure and HLA in healthy donors. PCR employed 60 Vbeta and 13 Jbeta primers. The protocol was immunoSEQ multiplex PCR, while the TCRdb copy is restricted to in-frame clones and leaves out a portion. The sample lists approximately 150,000 clones, more than 70% occurring once. The source material was PBMCs. These TCRs come from a male donor in good health and CMV-seronegative.

The table lists this clone with a few counts. The rearrangement links TRBV5-6 to TRBJ2-7; TRBD1 matches at 10 bases. Germline V gives CDR1 SGHDT, CDR2 YYEEEE. The CDR3 extends over 14 amino acids. V trimming: 3 bases; J trimming: 2 bases; junction bases outside the gene matches: 2. CDR3 in amino acids: CASSWGTGAYEQYF. Here the CDR3 DNA reads TGTGCCAGCAGCTGGGGGACAGGGGCCTACGAGCAGTACTTC.

In DNA, the CDR3 is TGTGCCAGCAGTTATGGGCAGGCCACTGAAGCTTTCTTT. It translates to CASSYGQATEAFF. V usage is TRBV6-5 and J usage is TRBJ1-1; D remains unclear. The germline V gene has CDR1 MNHEY and CDR2 SVGAGI. CDR3 length: 13 residues. V gave up 3 bases and J gave up 4 bases, with 9 bases separating them.

This clone was observed once. The chain has TRBV2 and TRBJ1-2, with TRBD1 matching over 10 bases. The CDR3 is 14 residues long. Germline V lookup: CDR1 SNHLY, CDR2 FYNNEI. The ends lost 3 bases at V and 3 bases at J; junction bases unmatched: 1. Here the CDR3 DNA reads TGTGCCAGCAGTGAGGGACAGGGGTACTATGGCTACACCTTC. The encoded protein is CASSEGQGYYGYTF.

V is TRBV28 and J is TRBJ1-1; 7 bases line up with TRBD1. In germline, CDR1 is MDHEN, CDR2 SYDVKM. The CDR3 has 15 residues. Losses at the gene ends were 2 bases for V and 1 base for J; bases not matched to a gene: 4. The CDR3 spells CASSLPTGKNTEAFF. Written as DNA, the CDR3 is TGTGCCAGCAGTTTACCGACAGGGAAGAACACTGAAGCTTTCTTT.

This chain joins TRBV5-1 and TRBJ1-2; D gene unclear. Trimming removed 3 bases from V and 4 bases from J, with 10 bases in between. The CDR3 consists of 13 residues. CDR1 SGHRS and CDR2 YFSETQ come from the germline V gene. CDR3 protein: CASSSGKGYGYTF. CDR3 DNA: TGCGCCAGCAGCTCGGGGAAGGGCTATGGCTACACCTTC.

V is TRBV28 and J is TRBJ2-5; TRBD1 aligns across 10 bases. CDR1 and CDR2 (germline): MDHEN, SYDVKM. The CDR3 has 16 residues. V was pared by 6 bases and J by 2 bases, with 9 bases of the junction left unmatched. Here the CDR3 reads CASSRAGTGAQETQYF. The DNA of the CDR3 is TGTGCCAGCAGCAGGGCCGGGACAGGGGCGCAAGAGACCCAGTACTTC.

The rearrangement links TRBV7-3 to TRBJ2-3; D is uncertain. The CDR3 runs to 14 residues. V was trimmed by 2 bases and J by 2 bases, leaving 8 bases between them. Per germline, CDR1 SGHTA and CDR2 FQGTGA. For the CDR3, the DNA is TGTGCCAGCAGCTTATATCGGTACACAGATACGCAGTATTTT. Its protein product is CASSLYRYTDTQYF. The full variable domain, completed using reference TRBV7-3 and TRBJ2-3, is GAGVSQTPSNKVTEKGKYVELRCDPISGHTALYWYRQSLGQGPEFLIYFQGTGAADDSGLPNDRFFAVRPEGSVSTLKIQRTERGDSAVYLCASSLYRYTDTQYFGPGTRLTVL.

CDR3 sequence (DNA): TGTGCCAGCTCAACCGCATGGGGAGGGCCCTACGAGCAGTACTTC. It codes for CASSTAWGGPYEQYF. The chain joins TRBV18 to TRBJ2-7, with 7 bases that match TRBD2. CDR1 is KGHSH, CDR2 LQKENI, per germline. The trim removed 5 bases at V and 2 bases at J, leaving 9 bases unmatched. The CDR3 runs to 15 residues. Full variable domain (rest looked up from reference TRBV18 and TRBJ2-7): NAGVMQNPRHLVRRRGQEARLRCSPMKGHSHVYWYRQLPEEGLKFMVYLQKENIIDESGMPKERFSAEFPKEGPSILRIQQVVRGDSAAYFCASSTAWGGPYEQYFGPGTRLTVT.

This clone has just a few counts. The J gene is TRBJ1-6, the V gene TRBV23-1; the D gene is possibly TRBD1 (5 bases). TRBV23-1 is noted as an ORF with a role that remains uncertain. With 11 bases removed from V and 10 bases from J, the gap between germline ends came to 21 bases. The CDR3 runs to 14 residues. This chain's CDR3 is CASPAGQGRSPLHF. The CDR3 coding sequence is TGCGCCTCCCCCGCGGGGCAGGGAAGATCACCCCTCCACTTT.

The chain combines TRBV15 with TRBJ1-1; 7 nucleotides line up with TRBD1. V was clipped by 3 bases and J by 4 bases; unmatched bases: 11. CDR1 is LNHNV, CDR2 YYDKDF, per germline (reference sequence). The CDR3 is made up of 16 amino acids. The CDR3 is CATSSAPTYRGTEAFF. The CDR3 nucleotides are TGTGCCACCAGCAGCGCCCCTACCTACAGGGGCACTGAAGCTTTCTTT.

The rearrangement links TRBV6-5 to TRBJ2-5; 8 bases fit TRBD1. The CDR3 totals 12 residues. Germline CDR1 and CDR2: MNHEY and SVGAGI. V lost 8 bases, J lost 2 bases, and 1 base stayed unmatched. The CDR3 reads CASRTGQETQYF. CDR3 coding DNA: TGTGCCAGCCGGACAGGGCAAGAGACCCAGTACTTC.

This rearrangement joins TRBV27 to TRBJ2-1, with TRBD2 matching over 7 bases. J lost 0 bases, V lost 4 bases, and 6 bases had no gene match. In germline, CDR1 is MNHEY, CDR2 SMNVEV (reference sequence). CDR3 length: 16 residues. The CDR3 sequence: CASSSWTRSSYNEQFF. The CDR3 nucleotides are TGTGCCAGCAGTTCGTGGACTAGGAGCTCCTACAATGAGCAGTTCTTC.

This chain uses TRBV19 with TRBJ1-4; the D is unclear. The germline CDR1 and CDR2 sequences are LNHDA and SQIVND (reference sequence). The V end lost 4 bases, the J end lost 12 bases, and 15 bases lay between the germline ends. The CDR3 has 13 amino acids. The DNA of the CDR3 is TGTGCCAGTAGTAGAGACATCCTAGTCCAACTGTTTTTT. This codes for CASSRDILVQLFF.

V is TRBV5-6 and J is TRBJ2-1; D possibly corresponds to TRBD2 (5 bases). Germline V gene data show CDR1 as SGHDT and CDR2 as YYEEEE. Trimming removed 3 bases from V and 12 bases from J, with 16 bases in between. CDR3 length: 13 amino acids. CDR3 nucleotide sequence: TGTGCCAGCAGCTCGGGGTTTCGTGACGGGCAGTTCTTC. Amino acids: CASSSGFRDGQFF.

V usage is TRBV28 and J usage is TRBJ1-6; a possible D gene is TRBD1 (5 bases). With 6 bases removed from V and 10 bases from J, the gap between germline ends came to 19 bases. Germline V gene lookup returns CDR1 MDHEN and CDR2 SYDVKM. This CDR3 is built from 15 residues. The CDR3, as DNA: TGTGCCAGCAGATACGCCTTGGGGGGAGGATCACCCCTCCACTTT. Amino acids: CASRYALGGGSPLHF.

This clone has more than one count but fewer than ten. The chain combines TRBV19 with TRBJ2-7; 10 bases are shared with TRBD1. CDR1 LNHDA and CDR2 SQIVND come from the germline V gene (reference sequence). V was pared by 5 bases and J by 6 bases, with 10 bases of the junction left unmatched. This CDR3 region has 15 residues. The CDR3 DNA is TGTGCCAGTAGTTCATCCGGGACAGGGGTGGGCGAGCAGTACTTC. This sequence encodes CASSSSGTGVGEQYF.

V is TRBV7-2 and J is TRBJ2-7, with 9 bases identical to TRBD2. The germline V gene encodes CDR1 SGHTA and CDR2 FQGNSA. The CDR3 extends over 17 amino acids. V trimming: 1 base; J trimming: 7 bases; junction bases outside the gene matches: 14. The CDR3 nucleotides are TGTGCCAGCAGCTTAGAACGCGGGGGGGCCTTCTCCGAGGAGCAGTACTTC. This translates into CASSLERGGAFSEEQYF.

A word on this clone: The junction departs from the called germline gene at one end, perhaps through a read error. The sample holds other DNA sequences that translate to the same CDR3. The chain couples TRBV5-1 to TRBJ2-7; TRBD1 agrees at 8 bases. The CDR3 is made up of 15 amino acids. Germline V gene data show CDR1 as SGHRS and CDR2 as YFSETQ. The CDR3 region is CASSLWTGPTYEQYF. The CDR3 DNA sequence: TGCGCTAGCAGCCTCTGGACAGGGCCTACCTACGAGCAGTACTTC.